These T cell receptor beta chains were read from a single sample in a study of CD8+CD57+ T cells in acquired aplastic anemia. TCRdb used MiXCR to reprocess the reads, holding one entry per CDR3 protein. Altogether fewer than 200,000 distinct CDR3 sequences are present, 45% to 60% being singletons, with the ten largest covering over 10%. Sequenced: sorted CD4+, CD8+, or CD8+CD57+ T cells (not recorded which) from PBMCs. The receptors were gathered from a human donor with aplastic anemia. The CDR3 runs from the conserved cysteine through the conserved F or W. Fields, in order: CDR3 protein, CDR3 DNA, D gene, clone size, J gene, CDR3 length, V gene. The D gene is left open where the match is weak. For some rows the clone size is stated as once, few or many, or as a class when expanded; others skip it.

cdr3_aa: CASSQARSYGYTF
cdr3_nt: TGTGCCAGCAGCCAAGCTCGATCCTATGGCTACACCTTC
d_call: NA
clone_size: few
j_call: TRBJ1-2
cdr3_length: 13
v_call: TRBV3-1

cdr3_aa: CSVDRGSGANVLTF
cdr3_nt: TGCAGCGTTGACAGGGGCTCTGGGGCCAACGTCCTGACTTTC
d_call: NA
clone_size: NA
j_call: TRBJ2-6
cdr3_length: 14
v_call: TRBV29-1

cdr3_aa: CASSQDVAGGNIQYF
cdr3_nt: TGTGCCAGCAGCCAAGATGTAGCGGGGGGGAACATTCAGTACTTC
d_call: TRBD2
clone_size: NA
j_call: TRBJ2-4
cdr3_length: 15
v_call: TRBV3-1

cdr3_aa: CATSEAGTGSYEQYF
cdr3_nt: TGTGCCACCAGTGAAGCCGGGACAGGGTCCTACGAGCAGTACTTC
d_call: TRBD1
clone_size: few
j_call: TRBJ2-7
cdr3_length: 15
v_call: TRBV24-1

cdr3_aa: CAISESRNEQFF
cdr3_nt: TGTGCCATCAGTGAGTCTCGGAATGAGCAGTTCTTC
d_call: NA
clone_size: few
j_call: TRBJ2-1
cdr3_length: 12
v_call: TRBV10-3

cdr3_aa: CASTPTGQETQYF
cdr3_nt: TGTGCCAGCACCCCCACGGGACAAGAGACCCAGTACTTC
d_call: NA
clone_size: few
j_call: TRBJ2-5
cdr3_length: 13
v_call: TRBV7-2

cdr3_aa: CATSERNVDTGGLFF
cdr3_nt: TGTGCCACCAGCGAGCGGAATGTCGACACCGGGGGGCTGTTTTTT
d_call: NA
clone_size: NA
j_call: TRBJ2-2
cdr3_length: 15
v_call: TRBV15

cdr3_aa: CAWSEPVSYEQYF
cdr3_nt: TGTGCCTGGAGTGAGCCAGTCTCCTACGAGCAGTACTTC
d_call: NA
clone_size: NA
j_call: TRBJ2-7
cdr3_length: 13
v_call: TRBV30

cdr3_aa: CATSRDGDEQFF
cdr3_nt: TGTGCCACCAGCAGAGATGGGGATGAGCAGTTCTTC
d_call: NA
clone_size: NA
j_call: TRBJ2-1
cdr3_length: 12
v_call: TRBV15

cdr3_aa: CASSQELDTQYF
cdr3_nt: TGTGCCAGTAGTCAAGAACTAGATACGCAGTATTTT
d_call: NA
clone_size: NA
j_call: TRBJ2-3
cdr3_length: 12
v_call: TRBV19

cdr3_aa: CATSMASTGYGYTF
cdr3_nt: TGTGCCACCAGCATGGCCTCAACAGGCTATGGCTACACCTTC
d_call: NA
clone_size: many
j_call: TRBJ1-2
cdr3_length: 14
v_call: TRBV15

cdr3_aa: CASSPGQPQHF
cdr3_nt: TGTGCCAGCAGTCCCGGGCAGCCCCAGCATTTT
d_call: NA
clone_size: many
j_call: TRBJ1-5
cdr3_length: 11
v_call: TRBV6-1

cdr3_aa: CSALPHQGYNSPLHF
cdr3_nt: TGCAGTGCCCTACCCCACCAGGGCTATAATTCACCCCTCCACTTT
d_call: NA
clone_size: many
j_call: TRBJ1-6
cdr3_length: 15
v_call: TRBV20-1

cdr3_aa: CSARGAGGVDTQYF
cdr3_nt: TGCAGTGCTAGAGGAGCAGGGGGAGTAGATACGCAGTATTTT
d_call: TRBD1
clone_size: NA
j_call: TRBJ2-3
cdr3_length: 14
v_call: TRBV20-1

cdr3_aa: CAISESRGGERTYEQYF
cdr3_nt: TGTGCCATCAGTGAGTCGCGGGGCGGGGAGAGGACCTACGAGCAGTACTTC
d_call: NA
clone_size: NA
j_call: TRBJ2-7
cdr3_length: 17
v_call: TRBV10-3

cdr3_aa: CASSVNTLDRAYGYTF
cdr3_nt: TGTGCCAGCAGTGTAAATACACTGGACAGGGCCTATGGCTACACCTTC
d_call: TRBD1
clone_size: NA
j_call: TRBJ1-2
cdr3_length: 16
v_call: TRBV6-1

cdr3_aa: CSAPPVDRGLYEQYF
cdr3_nt: TGCAGTGCTCCCCCCGTGGACAGGGGGCTCTACGAGCAGTACTTC
d_call: TRBD1
clone_size: NA
j_call: TRBJ2-7
cdr3_length: 15
v_call: TRBV20-1

cdr3_aa: CASSIEGTVGSDTQYF
cdr3_nt: TGTGCCAGTAGTATTGAAGGGACGGTAGGATCAGATACGCAGTATTTT
d_call: NA
clone_size: many
j_call: TRBJ2-3
cdr3_length: 16
v_call: TRBV19

cdr3_aa: CASSLGQAAYEQYF
cdr3_nt: TGTGCCAGCAGCTTGGGACAGGCTGCCTACGAGCAGTACTTC
d_call: NA
clone_size: many
j_call: TRBJ2-7
cdr3_length: 14
v_call: TRBV5-5

cdr3_aa: CASSGRNTGTGYEQYF
cdr3_nt: TGTGCCAGCAGTGGACGAAACACCGGGACGGGCTACGAGCAGTACTTC
d_call: NA
clone_size: many
j_call: TRBJ2-7
cdr3_length: 16
v_call: TRBV25-1

cdr3_aa: CASSFQGGLPTF
cdr3_nt: TGTGCCAGCAGTTTTCAAGGGGGCCTGCCCACCTTC
d_call: TRBD1
clone_size: NA
j_call: TRBJ1-2
cdr3_length: 12
v_call: TRBV27

cdr3_aa: CASSGQTGAASPLHF
cdr3_nt: TGTGCCAGCAGTGGACAGACAGGGGCGGCTTCACCCCTCCACTTT
d_call: TRBD1
clone_size: NA
j_call: TRBJ1-6
cdr3_length: 15
v_call: TRBV2

cdr3_aa: CASSEGGRKYF
cdr3_nt: TGTGCCAGCAGTGAGGGCGGACGGAAGTATTTT
d_call: NA
clone_size: NA
j_call: TRBJ2-3
cdr3_length: 11
v_call: TRBV6-4

cdr3_aa: CASSGVGSGGTYEQYF
cdr3_nt: TGTGCCAGCAGCGGGGTTGGTAGCGGGGGGACCTACGAGCAGTACTTC
d_call: TRBD2
clone_size: NA
j_call: TRBJ2-7
cdr3_length: 16
v_call: TRBV2

cdr3_aa: CSARTSGSLNEQFF
cdr3_nt: TGCAGTGCTAGGACTAGCGGGAGTTTAAATGAGCAGTTCTTC
d_call: TRBD2
clone_size: NA
j_call: TRBJ2-1
cdr3_length: 14
v_call: TRBV20-1

cdr3_aa: CATISPTYEQYF
cdr3_nt: TGTGCCACGATTTCACCAACCTACGAGCAGTACTTC
d_call: NA
clone_size: NA
j_call: TRBJ2-7
cdr3_length: 12
v_call: TRBV10-3

cdr3_aa: CARSQVGVAKNIQYF
cdr3_nt: TGCGCCAGAAGCCAAGTGGGAGTAGCCAAAAACATTCAGTACTTC
d_call: NA
clone_size: NA
j_call: TRBJ2-4
cdr3_length: 15
v_call: TRBV4-1

cdr3_aa: CASSPSAQETQYF
cdr3_nt: TGTGCCAGCAGCCCCAGCGCGCAAGAGACCCAGTACTTC
d_call: NA
clone_size: few
j_call: TRBJ2-5
cdr3_length: 13
v_call: TRBV7-7

cdr3_aa: CASSIEGLTTEAFF
cdr3_nt: TGTGCCAGTAGTATTGAGGGACTGACCACTGAAGCTTTCTTT
d_call: NA
clone_size: many
j_call: TRBJ1-1
cdr3_length: 14
v_call: TRBV19

cdr3_aa: CASRPMGGGDNEQFF
cdr3_nt: TGTGCCAGTAGGCCTATGGGCGGGGGTGACAATGAGCAGTTCTTC
d_call: TRBD2
clone_size: NA
j_call: TRBJ2-1
cdr3_length: 15
v_call: TRBV19

cdr3_aa: CASSQVGTGVAYEQYF
cdr3_nt: TGCGCCAGCAGCCAAGTGGGGACAGGGGTCGCCTACGAGCAGTACTTC
d_call: TRBD1
clone_size: once
j_call: TRBJ2-7
cdr3_length: 16
v_call: TRBV4-1

cdr3_aa: CASRGGAADTQYF
cdr3_nt: TGTGCCAGCAGGGGGGGGGCCGCAGATACGCAGTATTTT
d_call: NA
clone_size: many
j_call: TRBJ2-3
cdr3_length: 13
v_call: TRBV2

cdr3_aa: CASTRGLGGGNTF
cdr3_nt: TGTGCCAGCACCCGGGGTTTGGGTGGGGGAAACACCTTC
d_call: NA
clone_size: NA
j_call: TRBJ1-2
cdr3_length: 13
v_call: TRBV2

cdr3_aa: CATRQGSSYEQYF
cdr3_nt: TGTGCCACCAGACAGGGATCCTCCTACGAGCAGTACTTC
d_call: NA
clone_size: NA
j_call: TRBJ2-7
cdr3_length: 13
v_call: TRBV24-1

cdr3_aa: CATSRRQGAYEQYF
cdr3_nt: TGTGCCACCAGCAGACGACAGGGCGCCTACGAGCAGTACTTC
d_call: TRBD1
clone_size: NA
j_call: TRBJ2-7
cdr3_length: 14
v_call: TRBV15

cdr3_aa: CATSDPGEQNIQYF
cdr3_nt: TGTGCCACCAGTGATCCAGGGGAGCAAAACATTCAGTACTTC
d_call: NA
clone_size: NA
j_call: TRBJ2-4
cdr3_length: 14
v_call: TRBV24-1

cdr3_aa: CSARPRDRTYEQYF
cdr3_nt: TGCAGTGCTAGGCCACGGGACAGGACCTACGAGCAGTACTTC
d_call: TRBD1
clone_size: NA
j_call: TRBJ2-7
cdr3_length: 14
v_call: TRBV20-1

cdr3_aa: CSATLTGRTEAFF
cdr3_nt: TGCAGTGCTACCCTGACAGGGAGGACTGAAGCTTTCTTT
d_call: TRBD1
clone_size: NA
j_call: TRBJ1-1
cdr3_length: 13
v_call: TRBV20-1

cdr3_aa: CASSLVTADGYTF
cdr3_nt: TGTGCCAGCAGCTTAGTAACGGCTGATGGCTACACCTTC
d_call: NA
clone_size: NA
j_call: TRBJ1-2
cdr3_length: 13
v_call: TRBV7-8

cdr3_aa: CASSDQTSSGELFF
cdr3_nt: TGTGCCAGCAGTGACCAGACTAGCTCCGGGGAGCTGTTTTTT
d_call: TRBD2
clone_size: NA
j_call: TRBJ2-2
cdr3_length: 14
v_call: TRBV6-1

cdr3_aa: CASSLGGVQETQYF
cdr3_nt: TGTGCCAGCAGCTTGGGGGGGGTCCAAGAGACCCAGTACTTC
d_call: NA
clone_size: many
j_call: TRBJ2-5
cdr3_length: 14
v_call: TRBV5-6

cdr3_aa: CASSPDDGVFF
cdr3_nt: TGTGCCAGCAGTCCGGACGACGGGGTGTTTTTT
d_call: NA
clone_size: NA
j_call: TRBJ1-4
cdr3_length: 11
v_call: TRBV2

cdr3_aa: CASSGGSGYEQYF
cdr3_nt: TGTGCCAGCAGTGGGGGCTCGGGCTACGAGCAGTACTTC
d_call: NA
clone_size: NA
j_call: TRBJ2-7
cdr3_length: 13
v_call: TRBV2

cdr3_aa: CAISEPGRYEQYF
cdr3_nt: TGTGCCATCAGTGAACCCGGACGTTACGAGCAGTACTTC
d_call: NA
clone_size: NA
j_call: TRBJ2-7
cdr3_length: 13
v_call: TRBV10-3

cdr3_aa: CASSPEDVSYEQYF
cdr3_nt: TGTGCCAGCAGTCCCGAGGACGTATCCTACGAGCAGTACTTC
d_call: NA
clone_size: NA
j_call: TRBJ2-7
cdr3_length: 14
v_call: TRBV6-1

cdr3_aa: CSATGTGRTYNEQFF
cdr3_nt: TGCAGTGCTACCGGGACAGGGAGAACCTACAATGAGCAGTTCTTC
d_call: TRBD1
clone_size: NA
j_call: TRBJ2-1
cdr3_length: 15
v_call: TRBV20-1

cdr3_aa: CATSSNPSWNDEKLFF
cdr3_nt: TGTGCCACCAGCAGCAACCCAAGTTGGAATGATGAAAAACTGTTTTTT
d_call: NA
clone_size: many
j_call: TRBJ1-4
cdr3_length: 16
v_call: TRBV15

cdr3_aa: CASSLAGTGGTDTPYF
cdr3_nt: TGTGCCAGCAGCTTAGCCGGGACAGGGGGCACAGATACGCCGTATTTT
d_call: TRBD1
clone_size: NA
j_call: TRBJ2-3
cdr3_length: 16
v_call: TRBV7-3

cdr3_aa: CAWSSGDRGNQPQHF
cdr3_nt: TGTGCCTGGAGTTCCGGGGACAGGGGGAATCAGCCCCAGCATTTT
d_call: TRBD1
clone_size: few
j_call: TRBJ1-5
cdr3_length: 15
v_call: TRBV30

cdr3_aa: CASERAQGHTF
cdr3_nt: TGTGCCAGTGAGCGGGCCCAAGGCCACACCTTC
d_call: NA
clone_size: NA
j_call: TRBJ1-2
cdr3_length: 11
v_call: TRBV19